This is a list of T cell receptor beta chains from one sample in a study of human T cells and chemical hapten exposure. TCRdb called the RACE reads again in MiXCR, with one record for every CDR3 protein. Of 210,000 or so distinct CDR3 sequences listed, more than 20% are singletons. The sequenced sample was whole blood, obtained in connection with sensitization to the hapten diphenylcyclopropenone (DPC). These receptors were collected from a middle-aged woman with alopecia areata. Some clones in this sample may be carry-over from other donors' samples. The CDR3 runs from the conserved cysteine through the conserved F or W. Size values are once, few and many counts, or a class for expanded clones, and some rows have none.

CDR3	size	V	J
CASSEYGTDTQYF	once	TRBV25-1	TRBJ2-3
CASSLLNTGELFF	many	TRBV7-2	TRBJ2-2
CATTPGHIGDTQYF	.	TRBV10-3	TRBJ2-3
CASSAFPGPTDTQYF	.	TRBV6-1	TRBJ2-3
CASSQGPETQYF	.	TRBV3-1	TRBJ2-5
CSVGGGTGAGEQYF	.	TRBV29-1	TRBJ2-7
CASSVRTQETQYF	.	TRBV12-3/TRBV12-4	TRBJ2-5
CASTRTTYNEQFF	.	TRBV5-6	TRBJ2-1
CSAPGPWAGERYEQYF	few	TRBV20-1	TRBJ2-7
CASLARDEQYF	.	TRBV28	TRBJ2-7
CASSSTTGTGANVLTF	many	TRBV5-1	TRBJ2-6
CASSLSSGKGTQYF	few	TRBV11-2	TRBJ2-5
CASSYRTSPRKETQYF	few	TRBV6-5	TRBJ2-5
CSATVPGGGPYEQYF	few	TRBV20-1	TRBJ2-7
CAISEVEGSYGYTF	.	TRBV10-3	TRBJ1-2
CASSEPGPRAYEQYF	few	TRBV25-1	TRBJ2-7
CASTLTSRGYTF	.	TRBV21-1	TRBJ1-2
CASSLAIGNEQFF	few	TRBV5-1	TRBJ2-1
CASSEGTSGNEQFF	.	TRBV28	TRBJ2-1
CATSDSSAGGNQETQYF	.	TRBV24-1	TRBJ2-5
CASSYEKTQYF	.	TRBV6-6	TRBJ2-5
CSARVLGNTEAFF	once	TRBV20-1	TRBJ1-1
CASRPAGNTEAFF	.	TRBV5-1	TRBJ1-1
CASSHVTGVSYEQYF	few	TRBV4-1	TRBJ2-7
CASSMKNTGELFF	.	TRBV19	TRBJ2-2
CASSQEGANYGYTF	once	TRBV3-1	TRBJ1-2
CASSVRSFDFGF	.	TRBV6-1	TRBJ2-7
CASSRTDRGEDYGYTF	.	TRBV7-9	TRBJ1-2
CASSLVDEELFF	few	TRBV7-9	TRBJ2-2
CASSQVQGYYGYTF	.	TRBV4-1	TRBJ1-2
CASSLRFRGVSGNTIYF	.	TRBV28	TRBJ1-3
CSARREGPHEQYF	few	TRBV20-1	TRBJ2-7
CASRNTGGTYEQYF	.	TRBV6-5	TRBJ2-7
CASARTGMNTGELFF	few	TRBV6-1	TRBJ2-2
CASRRIGGSEYF	.	TRBV6-5	TRBJ2-7
CAGSYAGTGKETQYF	.	TRBV27	TRBJ2-5
CASSFSGDTEAFF	few	TRBV12-3/TRBV12-4	TRBJ1-1